The clone carrying this T cell receptor (beta chain) was seen at least ten times. 5'RACE with 10-nucleotide random UMIs generated the cDNA. TCRdb redid the calling of the 5' RACE reads with MiXCR, one entry per CDR3 protein. The data show about 33,000 distinct CDR3 sequences, roughly 1.6% seen once. The sample belongs to a study of neurological immune-mediated disorders. The V gene's germline CDR1 is DFQATT and CDR2 SNEGSKA (reference sequence). The CDR3 length is 16 residues. The junction had 8 bases not matched to a gene; V was cut back by 1 base and J by 2 bases. Sequenced material: PBMCs. The chain has TRBV20-1 and TRBJ2-1, with TRBD2 matching 7 bases. The receptor comes from a woman in her thirties with multiple sclerosis. The CDR3 loop is CSARAGLADAYNEQFF. In DNA, the CDR3 is TGCAGTGCTAGAGCTGGGCTAGCGGACGCCTACAATGAGCAGTTCTTC.